This T cell receptor (beta chain) was sequenced for a study of blood T cell repertoires in COVID-19 (TCRdb year 2020). Context from the whole study: Collaborator samples came from the United States, Italy and Spain and covered acute and convalescent phases of COVID-19. The material from the prospective study consisted of cDNA or gDNA derived from T cells, B-cell-depleted T cells, or PBMCs. Samples came from the ongoing ImmuneRACE study (first 160 participants) plus 1,254 subjects from 6 global collaborators. The dataset comprised deeply sampled blood TCRbeta repertoires from subjects exposed to, actively infected with, or recovered from COVID-19. The sample metadata nearly always contained a de-identified subject ID, COVID-19 status, age in years and sex. Where available, HLA class I and class II types were taken from metadata supplied by the sample provider and were not determined by assay-based typing. A freely available public database, intended as a resource for researchers studying the immune response to SARS-CoV-2, is where the repertoires were released.

V and J are truncated by 1 base and 3 bases respectively, leaving an intervening sequence of 11 bases. CDR1 SEHNR and CDR2 FQNEAQ were looked up in the germline V gene (reference sequence). The CDR3 has 15 amino acids, counting the end cysteine and phenylalanine. Only the CDR3 region is kept as DNA, spanning 45 bases read in frame from base 1. Details on this clone: No cognate antigen has been identified for it. No base-level quality is on record; no much larger clone is a single base apart.

The immunoSEQ Assay, a bias-controlled multiplex PCR, was used to amplify TCRbeta CDR3 regions from genomic DNA. On the study's bioinformatics: Nucleated cell counts per sample were estimated from amplification of reference gene primers within the assay. Sequence reads were collapsed and filtered to measure the absolute abundance of every unique TCRbeta CDR3 rearrangement. Productive Simpson clonality was computed per sample as the square root of Simpson's diversity index over productive rearrangements. In its TCRdb copy, this immuneACCESS table keeps in-frame sequences only and misses some clones. Where compared with another copy, unresolved V genes explain less than half of these, and the others have no known cause. Clone size and the V and J calls come from that table; the DNA yielded D and trimming. The sample profile shows 220,000 or so clones; around 90% of them were found once. Together, the top ten hold under 7.5% of the sample.

Broad study findings and their caveats: Clinical and demographic metadata were provided uncurated, with the amount varying by source and participant.

Another Seattle source contributed samples from volunteer blood donors who had recovered from COVID-19. Each collaborating institution followed its own protocols to collect whole blood in K2EDTA tubes. For TCRbeta analysis, collaborators shipped samples in one of three forms: frozen whole blood, isolated PBMCs, or DNA extracted from either of those sample types. The receptor's source is a man aged 55-75 years who had recovered from COVID-19. The chain joins TRBV7-9 to TRBJ2-3, and possibly TRBD1, on 5 matching bases. Material: peripheral blood. The CDR3 reads as follows: CASSLDRRQTDTQYF. The bases are TGTGCCAGCAGCTTAGACAGGAGACAAACAGATACGCAGTATTTT.